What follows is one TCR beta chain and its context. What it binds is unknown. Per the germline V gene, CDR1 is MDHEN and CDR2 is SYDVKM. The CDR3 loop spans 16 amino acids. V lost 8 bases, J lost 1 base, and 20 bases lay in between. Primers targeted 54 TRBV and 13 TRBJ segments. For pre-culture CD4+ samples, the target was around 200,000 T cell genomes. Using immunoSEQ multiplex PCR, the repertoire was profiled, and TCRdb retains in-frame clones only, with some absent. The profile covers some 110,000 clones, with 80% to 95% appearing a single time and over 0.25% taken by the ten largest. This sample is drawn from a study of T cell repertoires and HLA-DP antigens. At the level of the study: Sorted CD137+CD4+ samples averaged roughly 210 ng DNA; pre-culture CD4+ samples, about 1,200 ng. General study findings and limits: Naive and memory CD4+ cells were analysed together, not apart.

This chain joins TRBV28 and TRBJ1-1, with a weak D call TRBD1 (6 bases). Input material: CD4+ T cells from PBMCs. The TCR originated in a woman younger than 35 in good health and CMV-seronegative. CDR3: CASDSLGGIGNTEAFF. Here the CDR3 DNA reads TGTGCCAGCGACAGTTTAGGGGGAATTGGGAACACTGAAGCTTTCTTT.